The text below deals with one T cell receptor (beta chain). Its antigen is currently unknown. From germline, CDR1 is SGHKS and CDR2 YYEKEE (reference sequence). Trimming stripped 0 bases from V and 11 bases from J, with 17 bases between. The length of the CDR3 is 15 residues. The study ran its PCR with 60 Vbeta and 13 Jbeta primers. Method: immunoSEQ multiplex PCR; TCRdb's copy keeps in-frame clones and lacks some. The clone table shows some 75,000 clones, with the ten largest holding less than 6%. The data are from a study of cytomegalovirus exposure and HLA in healthy donors. Study outcomes and limitations: Accurate prediction of most subjects' HLA-A and HLA-B alleles from TCR beta sequences was reported.

Sequencing used PBMCs. V and J are TRBV5-5 and TRBJ1-4, with D possibly TRBD1 on 5 matching bases. This TCR derives from a man aged 35 to 55 in good health and CMV-seronegative. The CDR3 DNA is TGTGCCAGCAGCTTGGGTGGGCCGGGGGTTAAGAAACTGTTTTTT. It yields the protein CASSLGGPGVKKLFF.